This entry is about one TCR beta chain. The antigen is undetermined. The second PCR ran about 6 to 12 cycles with a sample-barcoded 5' primer and J-beta primers. TCRdb called the 5' RACE reads again in MiXCR, with one record for every CDR3 protein. The profile shows 750,000 or so distinct CDR3 sequences, 20% to 25% of them singletons. The sample comes from a study of blood T cells in healthy people across ages. Study context: T cells yielded about one barcoded beta molecule per two cells through template switching. General observations from the study: More naive CD4+ cells and higher diversity marked long-lived donors relative to aged donors.

Caucasian individuals from Russia who were healthy and aged roughly 6 to 100 acted as donors. This CDR3 has 12 amino acids. V dropped 6 bases and J dropped 5 bases, with 11 bases sitting between them. Germline V lookup: CDR1 DFQATT, CDR2 SNEGSKA (reference sequence). These data were also reused for a study on T cells of mothers and their children. That investigation notes: Maternal samples each gave over 9 million TCR beta CDR3 reads, and child samples some 2.8 million each.

Specimen: blood. The V gene is TRBV20-1, the J gene TRBJ1-5; perhaps TRBD1 as D (5 bases). The receptor comes from a boy younger than 18 in good health. CDR3 in amino acids: CSATREDQPQHF. The CDR3 nucleotides are TGCAGTGCGACCAGGGAAGATCAGCCCCAGCATTTT.